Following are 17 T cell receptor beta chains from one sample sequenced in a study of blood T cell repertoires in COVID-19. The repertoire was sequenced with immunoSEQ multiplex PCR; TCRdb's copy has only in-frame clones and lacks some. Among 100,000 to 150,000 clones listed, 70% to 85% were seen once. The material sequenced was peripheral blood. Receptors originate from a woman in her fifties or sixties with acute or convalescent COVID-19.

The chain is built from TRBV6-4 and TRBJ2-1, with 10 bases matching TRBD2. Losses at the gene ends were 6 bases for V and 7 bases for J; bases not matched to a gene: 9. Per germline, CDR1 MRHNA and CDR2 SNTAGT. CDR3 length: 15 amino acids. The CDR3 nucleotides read TGTGCCAGCAGCGTAGCGGGGGGATACAATAATGAGCAGTTCTTC. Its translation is CASSVAGGYNNEQFF.

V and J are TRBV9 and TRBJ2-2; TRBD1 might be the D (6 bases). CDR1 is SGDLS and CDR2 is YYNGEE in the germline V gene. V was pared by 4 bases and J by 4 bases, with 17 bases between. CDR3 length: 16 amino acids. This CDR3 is CASSPQITGTTGELFF. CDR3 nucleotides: TGTGCCAGCAGCCCACAGATAACAGGGACCACCGGGGAGCTGTTTTTT.

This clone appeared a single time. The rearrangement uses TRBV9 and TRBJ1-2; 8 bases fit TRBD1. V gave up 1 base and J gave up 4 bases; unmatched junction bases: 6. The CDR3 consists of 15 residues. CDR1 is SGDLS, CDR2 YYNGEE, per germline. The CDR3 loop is CASSVSGGSGYGYTF. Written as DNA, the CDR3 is TGTGCCAGCAGCGTATCAGGGGGCTCTGGCTATGGCTACACCTTC.

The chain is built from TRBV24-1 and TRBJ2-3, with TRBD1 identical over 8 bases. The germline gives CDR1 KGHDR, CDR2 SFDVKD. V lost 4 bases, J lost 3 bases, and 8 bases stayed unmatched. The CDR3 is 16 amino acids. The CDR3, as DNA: TGTGCCACCAGTGACGATGGACAGGGACGGACAGATACGCAGTATTTT. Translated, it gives CATSDDGQGRTDTQYF.

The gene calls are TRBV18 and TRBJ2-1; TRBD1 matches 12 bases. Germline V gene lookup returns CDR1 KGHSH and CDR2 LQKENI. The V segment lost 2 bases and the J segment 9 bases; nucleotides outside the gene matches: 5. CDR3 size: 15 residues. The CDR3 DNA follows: TGTGCCAGCTCACCAACCGGGACAGGGGGCTTTGAGCAGTTCTTC. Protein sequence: CASSPTGTGGFEQFF.

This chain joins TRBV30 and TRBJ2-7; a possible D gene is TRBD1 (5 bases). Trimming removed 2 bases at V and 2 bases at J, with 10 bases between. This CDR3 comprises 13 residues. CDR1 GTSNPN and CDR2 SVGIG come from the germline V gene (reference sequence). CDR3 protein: CAWSRQGPYEQYF. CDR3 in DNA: TGTGCCTGGAGTAGGCAGGGCCCCTACGAGCAGTACTTC.

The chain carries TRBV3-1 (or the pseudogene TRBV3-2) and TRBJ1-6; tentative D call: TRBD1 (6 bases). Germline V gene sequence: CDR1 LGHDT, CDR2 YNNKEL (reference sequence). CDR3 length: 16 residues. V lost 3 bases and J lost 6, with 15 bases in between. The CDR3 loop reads CASSHDPGHLNSPLHF. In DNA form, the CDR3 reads TGTGCCAGCAGCCACGATCCGGGACACCTTAATTCACCCCTCCACTTT.

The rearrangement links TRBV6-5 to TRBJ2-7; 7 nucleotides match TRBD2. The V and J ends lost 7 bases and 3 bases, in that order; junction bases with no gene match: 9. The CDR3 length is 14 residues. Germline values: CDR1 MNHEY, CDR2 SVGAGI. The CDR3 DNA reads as TGTGCCAGCACCGAGCGACGGGGGGACTACGAGCAGTACTTC. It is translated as CASTERRGDYEQYF.

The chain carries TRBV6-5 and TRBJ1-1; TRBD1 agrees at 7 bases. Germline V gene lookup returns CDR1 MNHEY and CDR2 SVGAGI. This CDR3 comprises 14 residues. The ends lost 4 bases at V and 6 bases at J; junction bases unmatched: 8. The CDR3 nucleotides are TGTGCCAGCAGTTCCGACAGGGCCAATTCTGAAGCTTTCTTT. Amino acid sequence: CASSSDRANSEAFF.

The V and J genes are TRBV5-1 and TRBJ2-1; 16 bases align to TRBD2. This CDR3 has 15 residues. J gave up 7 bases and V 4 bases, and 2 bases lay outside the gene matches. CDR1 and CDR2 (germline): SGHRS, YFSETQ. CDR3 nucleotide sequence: TGCGCCAGCAGCCCGGGACTAGCGGGGGGGAATGAGCAGTTCTTC. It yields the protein CASSPGLAGGNEQFF.

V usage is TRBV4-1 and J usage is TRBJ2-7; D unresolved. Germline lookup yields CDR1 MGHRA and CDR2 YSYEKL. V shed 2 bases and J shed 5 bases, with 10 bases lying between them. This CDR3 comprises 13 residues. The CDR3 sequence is CASSQLGLDEQYF. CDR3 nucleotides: TGCGCCAGCAGCCAACTGGGCCTTGACGAGCAGTACTTC.

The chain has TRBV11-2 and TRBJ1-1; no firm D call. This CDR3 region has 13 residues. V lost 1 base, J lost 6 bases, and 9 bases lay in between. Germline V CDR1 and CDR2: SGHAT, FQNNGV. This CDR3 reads CASSLVGVSEAFF. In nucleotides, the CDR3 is TGTGCCAGCAGCTTAGTCGGAGTTTCTGAAGCTTTCTTT.

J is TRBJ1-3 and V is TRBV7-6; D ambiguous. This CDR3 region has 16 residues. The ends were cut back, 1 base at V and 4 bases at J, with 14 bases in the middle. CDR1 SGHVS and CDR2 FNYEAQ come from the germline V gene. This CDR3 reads CASSLVSKGGGNTIYF. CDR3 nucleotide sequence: TGTGCCAGCAGCTTAGTATCCAAGGGAGGAGGAAACACCATATATTTT.

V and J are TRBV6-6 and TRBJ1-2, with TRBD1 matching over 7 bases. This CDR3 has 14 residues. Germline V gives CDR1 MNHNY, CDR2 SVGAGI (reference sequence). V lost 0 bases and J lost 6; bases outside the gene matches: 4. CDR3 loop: CASSYSFTGDGYTF. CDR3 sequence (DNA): TGTGCCAGCAGTTACTCCTTCACAGGGGATGGCTACACCTTC.

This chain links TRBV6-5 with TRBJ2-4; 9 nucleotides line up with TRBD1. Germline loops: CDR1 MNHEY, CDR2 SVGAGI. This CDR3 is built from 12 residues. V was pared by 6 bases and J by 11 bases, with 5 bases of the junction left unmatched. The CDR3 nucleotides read TGTGCCAGCAGGACTACAGGGGGCTTTCAGTACTTC. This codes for CASRTTGGFQYF.

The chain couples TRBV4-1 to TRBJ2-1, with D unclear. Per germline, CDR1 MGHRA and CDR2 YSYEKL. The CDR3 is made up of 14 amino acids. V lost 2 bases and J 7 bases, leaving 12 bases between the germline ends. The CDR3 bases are TGCGCCAGCAGCCAACTAAGTTTATCGAATGAGCAGTTCTTC. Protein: CASSQLSLSNEQFF.

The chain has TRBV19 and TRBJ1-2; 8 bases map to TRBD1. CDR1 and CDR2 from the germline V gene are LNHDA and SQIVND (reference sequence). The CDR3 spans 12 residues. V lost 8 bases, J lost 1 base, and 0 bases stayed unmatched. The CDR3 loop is CASDRGNYGYTF. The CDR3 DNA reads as TGTGCCAGTGACAGGGGTAACTATGGCTACACCTTC.